This T cell receptor beta chain was identified in a study of T cell changes during pregnancy in multiple sclerosis. Sequenced by immunoSEQ multiplex PCR; TCRdb stores in-frame clones only, minus some. The repertoire includes over 65,000 clones, approximately 90% of them detected once, and around 2.3% sits in the top ten. CDR1 ENHRY and CDR2 SYGVKD come from the germline V gene. The V gene end was trimmed by 5 bases and the J gene end by 8 bases; junction bases not matched to a gene: 4. The CDR3 has 14 residues. This clonotype was sampled from a female donor with multiple sclerosis, enrolled in a pregnancy study. This sequence joins TRBV10-3 and TRBJ2-1; 12 nucleotides agree with TRBD2. Sequences were derived from peripheral blood, sampled in the first trimester of pregnancy. The CDR3 loop reads CAISQTSGGYEQFF. CDR3 in DNA: TGTGCCATCAGTCAGACTAGCGGGGGTTATGAGCAGTTCTTC.